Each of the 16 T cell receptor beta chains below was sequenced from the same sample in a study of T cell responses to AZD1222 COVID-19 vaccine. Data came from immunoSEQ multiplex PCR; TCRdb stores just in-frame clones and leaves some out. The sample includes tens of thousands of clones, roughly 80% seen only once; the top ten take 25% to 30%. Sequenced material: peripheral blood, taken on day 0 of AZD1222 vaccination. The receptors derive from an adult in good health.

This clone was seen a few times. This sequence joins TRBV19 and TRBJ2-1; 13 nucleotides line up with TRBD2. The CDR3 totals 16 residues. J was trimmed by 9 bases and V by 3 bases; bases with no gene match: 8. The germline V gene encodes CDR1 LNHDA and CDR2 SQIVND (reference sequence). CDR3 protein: CASSIWTSGRLGEQFF. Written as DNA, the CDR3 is TGTGCCAGTAGTATCTGGACTAGCGGGAGATTGGGTGAGCAGTTCTTC.

The CDR3 coding sequence is TGTGCCAGCAGTGACAGGGGGCCCTATGGCTACACCTTC. This encodes CASSDRGPYGYTF. The rearrangement links TRBV6-4 to TRBJ1-2; 7 bases fit TRBD1. Trimming took 2 bases from V and 4 from J; bases not matched to a gene: 1. Germline V gene lookup returns CDR1 MRHNA and CDR2 SNTAGT. The CDR3 spans 13 residues.

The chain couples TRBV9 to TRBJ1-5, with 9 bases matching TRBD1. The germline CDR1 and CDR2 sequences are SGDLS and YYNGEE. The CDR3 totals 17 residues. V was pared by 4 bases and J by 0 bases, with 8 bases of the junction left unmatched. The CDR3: CASSPGTGRNSNQPQHF. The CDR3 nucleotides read TGTGCCAGCAGCCCCGGGACAGGGAGGAATAGCAATCAGCCCCAGCATTTT.

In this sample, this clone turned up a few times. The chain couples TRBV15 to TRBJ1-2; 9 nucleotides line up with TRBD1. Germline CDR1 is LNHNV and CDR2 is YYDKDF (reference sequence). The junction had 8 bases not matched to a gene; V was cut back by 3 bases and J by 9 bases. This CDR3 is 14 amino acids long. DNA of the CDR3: TGTGCCACCAGCAGGCCAACAGGGGGCCGGCGCTACACCTTC. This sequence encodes CATSRPTGGRRYTF.

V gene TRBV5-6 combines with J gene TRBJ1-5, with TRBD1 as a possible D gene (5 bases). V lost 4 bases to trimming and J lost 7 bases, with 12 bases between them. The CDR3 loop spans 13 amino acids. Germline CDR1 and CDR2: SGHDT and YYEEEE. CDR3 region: CASSPKGRQPQHF. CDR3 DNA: TGTGCCAGCAGCCCAAAGGGACGCCAGCCCCAGCATTTT. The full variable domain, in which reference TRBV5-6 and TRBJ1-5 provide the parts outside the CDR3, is DAGVTQSPTHLIKTRGQQVTLRCSPKSGHDTVSWYQQALGQGPQFIFQYYEEEERQRGNFPDRFSGHQFPNYSSELNVNALLLGDSALYLCASSPKGRQPQHFGDGTRLSIL.

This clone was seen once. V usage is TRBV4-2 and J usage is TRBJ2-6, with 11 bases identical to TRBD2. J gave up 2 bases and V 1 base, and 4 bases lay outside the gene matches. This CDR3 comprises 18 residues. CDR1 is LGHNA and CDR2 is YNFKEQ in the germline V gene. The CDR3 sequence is CASSQATSGRPGANVLTF. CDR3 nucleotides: TGTGCCAGCAGCCAAGCCACTAGCGGGAGACCTGGGGCCAACGTCCTGACTTTC.

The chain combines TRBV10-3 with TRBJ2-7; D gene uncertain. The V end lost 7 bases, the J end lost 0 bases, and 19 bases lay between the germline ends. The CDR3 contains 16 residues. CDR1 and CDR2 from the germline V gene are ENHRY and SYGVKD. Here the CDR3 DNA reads TGTGCCATCACGGCTCAGGAACTGCAAGACTCCTACGAGCAGTACTTC. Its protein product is CAITAQELQDSYEQYF.

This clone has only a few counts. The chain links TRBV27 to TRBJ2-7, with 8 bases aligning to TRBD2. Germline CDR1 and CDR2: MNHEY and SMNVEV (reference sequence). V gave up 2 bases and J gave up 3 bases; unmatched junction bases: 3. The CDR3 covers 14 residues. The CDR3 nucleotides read TGTGCCAGCAGTTTACGGGAGGGAGGCTACGAGCAGTACTTC. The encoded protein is CASSLREGGYEQYF.

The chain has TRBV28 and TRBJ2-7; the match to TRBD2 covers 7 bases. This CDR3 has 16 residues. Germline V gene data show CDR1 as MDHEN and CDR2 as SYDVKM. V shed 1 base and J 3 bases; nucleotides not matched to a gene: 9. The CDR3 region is CASSLSPTGRFYEQYF. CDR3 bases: TGTGCCAGCAGTTTATCCCCCACCGGGAGGTTCTACGAGCAGTACTTC.

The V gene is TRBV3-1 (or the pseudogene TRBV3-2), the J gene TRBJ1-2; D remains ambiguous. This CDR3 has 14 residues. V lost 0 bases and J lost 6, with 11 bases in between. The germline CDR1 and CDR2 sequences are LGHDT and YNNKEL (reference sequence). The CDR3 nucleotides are TGTGCCAGCAGCCAAGAAGGCCTGGGGAATGGCTACACCTTC. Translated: CASSQEGLGNGYTF.

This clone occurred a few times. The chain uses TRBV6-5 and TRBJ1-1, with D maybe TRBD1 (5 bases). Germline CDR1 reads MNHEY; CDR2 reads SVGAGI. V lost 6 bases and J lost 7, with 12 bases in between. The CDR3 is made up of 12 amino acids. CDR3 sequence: CASRRQPSEAFF. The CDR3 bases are TGTGCCAGCAGGAGACAGCCGAGTGAAGCTTTCTTT.

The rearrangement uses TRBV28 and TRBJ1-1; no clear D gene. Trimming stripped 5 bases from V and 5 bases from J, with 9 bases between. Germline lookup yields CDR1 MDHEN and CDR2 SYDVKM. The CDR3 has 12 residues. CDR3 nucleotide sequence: TGTGCCAGCAGTGTTCCGAGGACTGAAGCTTTCTTT. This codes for CASSVPRTEAFF.

For the CDR3, the DNA is TGTGCCAGCAGCCGGTCAGCGGACAGGGTTCAGCCCCAGCATTTT. This encodes CASSRSADRVQPQHF. The V gene is TRBV6-2 or TRBV6-3, the J gene TRBJ1-5; 8 bases line up with TRBD1. Germline CDR1 and CDR2: MNHEY and SVGEGT. V lost 6 bases and J lost 6; bases outside the gene matches: 10. The CDR3 is 15 residues long.

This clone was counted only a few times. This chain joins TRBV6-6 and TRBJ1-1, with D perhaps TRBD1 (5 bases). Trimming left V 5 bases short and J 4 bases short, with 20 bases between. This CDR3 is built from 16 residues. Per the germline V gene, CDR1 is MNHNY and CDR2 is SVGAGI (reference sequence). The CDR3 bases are TGTGCCAGCAGTGGGACCGGAGGGGCGCGGGGCACTGAAGCTTTCTTT. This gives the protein CASSGTGGARGTEAFF.

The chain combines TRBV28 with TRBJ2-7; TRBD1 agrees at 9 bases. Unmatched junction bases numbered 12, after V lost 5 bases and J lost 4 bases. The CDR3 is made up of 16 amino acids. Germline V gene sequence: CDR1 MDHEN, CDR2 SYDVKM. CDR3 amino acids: CASSGLQQGARYEQYF. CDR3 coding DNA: TGTGCCAGCAGTGGCCTCCAACAGGGGGCGCGGTACGAGCAGTACTTC.

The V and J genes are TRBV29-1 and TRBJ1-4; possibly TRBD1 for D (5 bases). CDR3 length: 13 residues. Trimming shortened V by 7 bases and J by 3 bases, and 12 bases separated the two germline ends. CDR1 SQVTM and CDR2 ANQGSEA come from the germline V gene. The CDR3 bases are TGCAGCGGGGGGGACGGATCTAATGAAAAACTGTTTTTT. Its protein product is CSGGDGSNEKLFF.